This TCR beta chain was sequenced in a study of post-analysis software for immune sequencing data. Study in general: Patients had relapsing-remitting, secondary progressive or progressive-relapsing multiple sclerosis; some lacked subtype. Overall study results and limits: F measure showed strong co-clustering of same-batch samples. The study found TRBV5-6, TRBV5-1 and TRBV20-1 among roughly 5 TRBV segments more frequent in patients than controls. Significantly lower normalized Chao1 diversity was seen in multiple sclerosis patients than in controls.

As regards this clonotype: Its antigen is unidentified.

V dropped 0 bases and J dropped 4; count of bases not matched to a gene: 4. The germline gives CDR1 SGDLS, CDR2 YYNGEE. There are 14 residues in the CDR3. Unique molecular identifiers had been added to the TCR beta cDNA libraries. TCRdb fed the PCR reads into MiXCR, producing one record per CDR3 protein. The sample holds hundreds of thousands of distinct CDR3 sequences, roughly 27% seen once. The chain employs TRBV9 and TRBJ2-7, with 7 positions matching TRBD1. The origin of this receptor is a girl aged 5-17 years with multiple sclerosis. Sequencing input: blood. This chain's CDR3 is CASSVAGRGYEQYF. In DNA, the CDR3 is TGTGCCAGCAGCGTAGCCGGCAGGGGGTACGAGCAGTACTTC. Full variable domain (outside the CDR3, taken from reference TRBV9 and TRBJ2-7): DSGVTQTPKHLITATGQRVTLRCSPRSGDLSVYWYQQSLDQGLQFLIQYYNGEERAKGNILERFSAQQFPDLHSELNLSSLELGDSALYFCASSVAGRGYEQYFGPGTRLTVT.